The 26 T cell receptor beta chains presented below share a single source sample, sequenced in a study of cytomegalovirus exposure and HLA in healthy donors. The PCR employed 60 Vbeta primers together with 13 Jbeta primers. Assay used: immunoSEQ multiplex PCR; TCRdb lists only in-frame clones, some missing. The sample shows 210,000 or so clones, roughly 89% of them seen only once. Material: PBMCs. The receptors shown here come from a young woman in good health and CMV-seronegative.

The CDR3 bases are TGTGCCAGCAGTACAGGGAGGGGAGTTGGTGAAAAACTGTTTTTT. This codes for CASSTGRGVGEKLFF. The V and J genes are TRBV27 and TRBJ1-4, with D perhaps TRBD1 (6 bases). The length of the CDR3 is 15 residues. The V gene's germline CDR1 is MNHEY and CDR2 SMNVEV (reference sequence). Trimming removed 5 bases at V and 7 bases at J, with 17 bases between.

This chain uses TRBV15 with TRBJ2-1, with 13 bases aligning to TRBD2. Germline lookup yields CDR1 LNHNV and CDR2 YYDKDF (reference sequence). Losses at the gene ends were 0 bases for V and 6 bases for J; bases not matched to a gene: 11. CDR3 length: 19 residues. For the CDR3, the DNA is TGTGCCACCAGCAGAGAGCTTCTTACTAGCGGGAGGGGGGGCAATGAGCAGTTCTTC. This translates into CATSRELLTSGRGGNEQFF. Based on the CDR3 plus reference TRBV15 and TRBJ2-1, the full variable domain is DAMVIQNPRYQVTQFGKPVTLSCSQTLNHNVMYWYQQKSSQAPKLLFHYYDKDFNNEADTPDNFQSRRPNTSFCFLDIRSPGLGDTAMYLCATSRELLTSGRGGNEQFFGPGTRLTVL.

V gene TRBV5-6 combines with J gene TRBJ1-4, with D tentatively TRBD1 (6 bases). This CDR3 is 14 amino acids long. Germline V gives CDR1 SGHDT, CDR2 YYEEEE. Trimming shortened V by 0 bases and J by 4 bases, and 7 bases separated the two germline ends. In DNA, the CDR3 is TGTGCCAGCAGCTTGGACAGGGTTAATGAAAAACTGTTTTTT. This encodes CASSLDRVNEKLFF.

This clone was picked up one time. The chain is built from TRBV6-6 and TRBJ2-2; D remains ambiguous. The V end was cut by 6 bases, the J end by 4 bases, with 6 bases between. This CDR3 spans 12 amino acids. Germline CDR1 MNHNY, CDR2 SVGAGI (reference sequence). The CDR3 DNA reads TGTGCCAGCAGAACGAGCACCGGGGAGCTGTTTTTT. This translates into CASRTSTGELFF.

V and J are TRBV7-9 and TRBJ1-1; the D gene is possibly TRBD1 (6 bases). The germline CDR1 and CDR2 sequences are SEHNR and FQNEAQ (reference sequence). V shed 0 bases and J shed 12 bases, with 14 bases lying between them. The CDR3 extends over 13 amino acids. Written as DNA, the CDR3 is TGTGCCAGCAGCTTAGCGGCAGGGGTCGGGACTTTCTTT. It encodes CASSLAAGVGTFF.

This clone was detected a few times. The chain joins TRBV5-6 to TRBJ2-5, with D uncertain. Germline V gene sequence: CDR1 SGHDT, CDR2 YYEEEE. This CDR3 has 15 amino acids. Deletions cut 4 bases from V and 2 bases from J, with 15 bases between. The CDR3 loop is CASSEALRDQETQYF. Written as DNA, the CDR3 is TGTGCCAGCAGCGAGGCGTTGAGAGATCAAGAGACCCAGTACTTC.

This chain uses TRBV6-1 with TRBJ2-3, with 13 bases that match TRBD2. The CDR3 spans 17 residues. Germline lookup yields CDR1 MNHNS and CDR2 SASEGT. Trimming at V came to 4 bases and at J to 4 bases, leaving 8 bases not matched to a gene. CDR3 protein: CASSVHRTSGSPDTQYF. CDR3 DNA sequence: TGTGCCAGCAGTGTCCATCGGACTAGCGGGAGTCCAGATACGCAGTATTTT.

The chain couples TRBV2 to TRBJ1-1, with 8 bases lining up with TRBD1. Trimming at V came to 6 bases and at J to 10 bases, leaving 4 bases not matched to a gene. This CDR3 comprises 11 residues. In germline, CDR1 is SNHLY, CDR2 FYNNEI. The CDR3 protein is CASRLQGVAFF. For the CDR3, the DNA is TGTGCCAGCAGGTTACAGGGGGTAGCTTTCTTT. The variable domain in full, with the rest retrieved from reference TRBV2 and TRBJ1-1, is EPEVTQTPSHQVTQMGQEVILRCVPISNHLYFYWYRQILGQKVEFLVSFYNNEISEKSEIFDDQFSVERPDGSNFTLKIRSTKLEDSAMYFCASRLQGVAFFGQGTRLTVV.

The rearrangement links TRBV27 to TRBJ2-5; possibly TRBD1 for D (6 bases). The DNA matches TRBJ2-7 better at its end, which makes the J call doubtful. The CDR3 is made up of 13 amino acids. CDR1 is MNHEY, CDR2 SMNVEV, per germline (reference sequence). CDR3 sequence: CASRSRGLYEQYF. The CDR3 DNA is TGTGCCAGCCGATCCAGGGGTTTGTACGAGCAGTACTTC.

This chain links TRBV19 with TRBJ2-7; 8 bases align to TRBD1. The junction had 14 bases not matched to a gene; V was cut back by 4 bases and J by 3 bases. Germline CDR1 and CDR2: LNHDA and SQIVND (reference sequence). The CDR3 is made up of 17 amino acids. The CDR3 coding sequence is TGTGCCAGTAGTAAAAGATCCGGACAGGGACGATACTACGAGCAGTACTTC. This translates into CASSKRSGQGRYYEQYF.

The J gene is TRBJ2-5, the V gene TRBV16; TRBD1 agrees at 8 bases. The CDR3 is 18 amino acids. Trimming at V came to 6 bases and at J to 2 bases, leaving 17 bases not matched to a gene. Germline lookup yields CDR1 KGHSY and CDR2 FQNENV. CDR3 nucleotides: TGTGCCAGCAGAGGAATCAGGGGGCAGAGGCAAAGTCAAGAGACCCAGTACTTC. This sequence encodes CASRGIRGQRQSQETQYF. Filled out from reference TRBV16 and TRBJ2-5, the complete variable domain reads GEEVAQTPKHLVRGEGQKAKLYCAPIKGHSYVFWYQQVLKNEFKFLISFQNENVFDETGMPKERFSAKCLPNSPCSLEIQATKLEDSAVYFCASRGIRGQRQSQETQYFGPGTRLLVL.

Concerning this clone itself: This sample includes further DNA sequences coding for the same CDR3. The chain uses TRBV2 and TRBJ1-2, with 7 bases aligning to TRBD1. This CDR3 region has 13 residues. V was pared by 6 bases and J by 6 bases, with 7 bases of the junction left unmatched. Germline V gene data show CDR1 as SNHLY and CDR2 as FYNNEI. In DNA, the CDR3 is TGTGCCAGCAGAAAAAGACAGGGAGATGGCTACACCTTC. It yields the protein CASRKRQGDGYTF.

This clone was found a few times. The chain has TRBV11-2 and TRBJ2-7, with D perhaps TRBD2 (5 bases). Germline values: CDR1 SGHAT, CDR2 FQNNGV. The CDR3 consists of 13 residues. Trimming removed 6 bases at V and 3 bases at J, with 12 bases between. CDR3 in DNA: TGTGCCAGCAGGAAACTAGGAATCTACGAGCAGTACTTC. It translates to CASRKLGIYEQYF.

This rearrangement joins TRBV9 to TRBJ2-2; a possible D gene is TRBD1 (5 bases). Trimming cost V 1 base and J 4 bases, with 5 bases left between them. CDR3 length: 13 residues. Germline assignment: CDR1 SGDLS and CDR2 YYNGEE. CDR3: CASSVQGTGELFF. CDR3 in DNA: TGTGCCAGCAGCGTACAGGGCACCGGGGAGCTGTTTTTT.

The rearrangement joins TRBV29-1 to TRBJ2-1, with 10 nucleotides matching TRBD2. The CDR3 has 14 amino acids. Trimming cost V 6 bases and J 0 bases; bases outside gene matches: 2. The germline V gene encodes CDR1 SQVTM and CDR2 ANQGSEA. The chain's CDR3 is CSVASGSSYNEQFF. The DNA of the CDR3 is TGCAGCGTCGCTAGCGGGAGCTCCTACAATGAGCAGTTCTTC.

This clone was counted once. The gene calls are TRBV30 and TRBJ2-5; tentatively, D is TRBD1 (6 bases). Trimming cost V 2 bases and J 5 bases, with 9 bases left between them. The germline V gene has CDR1 GTSNPN and CDR2 SVGIG (reference sequence). The CDR3 sequence is 12 residues long. CDR3 loop: CAWSLGAETQYF. The CDR3 DNA follows: TGTGCCTGGAGTTTGGGGGCGGAGACCCAGTACTTC.

V gene TRBV6-1 combines with J gene TRBJ2-7, with TRBD2 as a possible D gene (6 bases). Trimming removed 4 bases from V and 4 bases from J, with 17 bases in between. Germline V gene sequence: CDR1 MNHNS, CDR2 SASEGT. This CDR3 region has 15 residues. The CDR3 loop is CASSVPSASAYEQYF. In nucleotides, the CDR3 is TGTGCCAGCAGTGTCCCCAGCGCTAGCGCTTACGAGCAGTACTTC.

The chain has TRBV19 and TRBJ1-5; D might be TRBD1 (5 bases). Trimming left V 5 bases short and J 6 bases short, with 20 bases between. This CDR3 spans 16 amino acids. Germline lookup yields CDR1 LNHDA and CDR2 SQIVND (reference sequence). This CDR3 reads CASSARGQGKSQPQHF. The CDR3 coding sequence is TGTGCCAGTAGTGCGAGAGGCCAGGGTAAGAGTCAGCCCCAGCATTTT.

V gene TRBV5-1 combines with J gene TRBJ2-5, with D perhaps TRBD2 (6 bases). CDR3 size: 16 residues. Germline CDR1 is SGHRS and CDR2 is YFSETQ. Trimming stripped 0 bases from V and 5 bases from J, with 17 bases between. The CDR3 region is CASSLGGVGRGETQYF. DNA of the CDR3: TGCGCCAGCAGCTTGGGCGGGGTCGGGAGAGGTGAGACCCAGTACTTC. The whole variable domain, remainder taken from reference TRBV5-1 and TRBJ2-5, is KAGVTQTPRYLIKTRGQQVTLSCSPISGHRSVSWYQQTPGQGLQFLFEYFSETQRNKGNFPGRFSGRQFSNSRSEMNVSTLELGDSALYLCASSLGGVGRGETQYFGPGTRLLVL.

The chain carries TRBV6-5 and TRBJ1-2; D is undetermined. V lost 2 bases and J 2 bases, leaving 6 bases between the germline ends. This CDR3 comprises 13 residues. Germline CDR1 is MNHEY and CDR2 is SVGAGI. CDR3 in amino acids: CASSYELNYGYTF. The CDR3, as DNA: TGTGCCAGCAGTTACGAGTTAAACTATGGCTACACCTTC.

The sample holds a few counts of this clone. This CDR3 is CASSIGGTGWYEQYF. The CDR3 DNA follows: TGTGCCAGTAGTATCGGAGGGACAGGGTGGTACGAGCAGTACTTC. The rearrangement uses TRBV19 and TRBJ2-7; 9 positions match TRBD1. The length of the CDR3 is 15 residues. CDR1 is LNHDA and CDR2 is SQIVND in the germline V gene (reference sequence). V shed 3 bases, J shed 4 bases, and the junction held 7 bases outside the gene matches.

This CDR3 is CASSPLTGEQYF. In nucleotides, the CDR3 is TGTGCCAGCAGCCCTTTAACGGGGGAGCAGTACTTC. The chain employs TRBV5-5 and TRBJ2-7; possibly TRBD2 for D (5 bases). V was shortened by 4 bases and J by 7 bases, with 12 bases between the two germline ends. CDR1 is SGHKS, CDR2 YYEKEE, per germline (reference sequence). CDR3 length equals 12 residues.

V usage is TRBV29-1 and J usage is TRBJ2-3; 8 nucleotides match TRBD1. V shed 5 bases and J 4 bases; nucleotides not matched to a gene: 8. Germline V CDR1 and CDR2: SQVTM, ANQGSEA. This CDR3 region has 14 residues. The CDR3 protein is CSVKTGVPADTQYF. For the CDR3, the DNA is TGCAGCGTTAAGACAGGGGTCCCGGCAGATACGCAGTATTTT.

The chain uses TRBV4-3 and TRBJ2-3; possible D gene TRBD2, 6 bases. Germline V lookup: CDR1 LGHNA, CDR2 YSLEER. The CDR3 sequence is 14 residues long. V was shortened by 5 bases and J by 3 bases, with 12 bases between the two germline ends. In nucleotides, the CDR3 is TGCGCCAGCAGCGAGACTAGGAGGACAGATACGCAGTATTTT. Amino acid sequence: CASSETRRTDTQYF.

In this sample, this clone turned up a few times. J is TRBJ1-5 and V is TRBV6-1; maybe TRBD1 (5 bases). The CDR3 has 12 residues. Between the trimmed V and J ends, which lost 2 bases and 9 bases, there was a span of 8 bases. Germline CDR1 and CDR2: MNHNS and SASEGT. CDR3 in amino acids: CASSETGGPQHF. In DNA form, the CDR3 reads TGTGCCAGCAGTGAAACGGGGGGGCCCCAGCATTTT.

The chain's CDR3 is CASRGQGGNTEAFF. The CDR3, as DNA: TGTGCCAGTAGGGGACAGGGGGGGAACACTGAAGCTTTCTTT. The rearrangement joins TRBV19 to TRBJ1-1; 11 nucleotides match TRBD1. V shed 6 bases and J 1 base; nucleotides not matched to a gene: 1. From germline, CDR1 is LNHDA and CDR2 SQIVND (reference sequence). The CDR3 contains 14 residues. Full variable domain (outside the CDR3, taken from reference TRBV19 and TRBJ1-1): DGGITQSPKYLFRKEGQNVTLSCEQNLNHDAMYWYRQDPGQGLRLIYYSQIVNDFQKGDIAEGYSVSREKKESFPLTVTSAQKNPTAFYLCASRGQGGNTEAFFGQGTRLTVV.